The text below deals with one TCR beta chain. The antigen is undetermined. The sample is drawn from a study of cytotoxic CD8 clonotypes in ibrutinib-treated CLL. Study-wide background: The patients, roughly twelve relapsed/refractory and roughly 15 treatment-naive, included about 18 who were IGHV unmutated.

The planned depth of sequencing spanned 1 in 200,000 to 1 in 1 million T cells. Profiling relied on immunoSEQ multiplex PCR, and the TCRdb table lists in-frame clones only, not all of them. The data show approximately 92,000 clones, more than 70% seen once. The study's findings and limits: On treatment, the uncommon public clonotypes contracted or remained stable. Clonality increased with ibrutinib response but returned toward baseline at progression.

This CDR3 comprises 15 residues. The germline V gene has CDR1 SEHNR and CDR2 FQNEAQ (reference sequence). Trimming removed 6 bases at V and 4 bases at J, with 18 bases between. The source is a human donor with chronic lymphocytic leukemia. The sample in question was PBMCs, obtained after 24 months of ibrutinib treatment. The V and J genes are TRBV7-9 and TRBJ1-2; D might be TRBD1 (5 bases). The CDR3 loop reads CASSPTLRGFYGYTF. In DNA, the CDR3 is TGTGCCAGCAGTCCCACACTTAGGGGATTCTATGGCTACACCTTC. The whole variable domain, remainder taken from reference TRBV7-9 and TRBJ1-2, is DTGVSQNPRHKITKRGQNVTFRCDPISEHNRLYWYRQTLGQGPEFLTYFQNEAQLEKSRLLSDRFSAERPKGSFSTLEIQRTEQGDSAMYLCASSPTLRGFYGYTFGSGTRLTVV.